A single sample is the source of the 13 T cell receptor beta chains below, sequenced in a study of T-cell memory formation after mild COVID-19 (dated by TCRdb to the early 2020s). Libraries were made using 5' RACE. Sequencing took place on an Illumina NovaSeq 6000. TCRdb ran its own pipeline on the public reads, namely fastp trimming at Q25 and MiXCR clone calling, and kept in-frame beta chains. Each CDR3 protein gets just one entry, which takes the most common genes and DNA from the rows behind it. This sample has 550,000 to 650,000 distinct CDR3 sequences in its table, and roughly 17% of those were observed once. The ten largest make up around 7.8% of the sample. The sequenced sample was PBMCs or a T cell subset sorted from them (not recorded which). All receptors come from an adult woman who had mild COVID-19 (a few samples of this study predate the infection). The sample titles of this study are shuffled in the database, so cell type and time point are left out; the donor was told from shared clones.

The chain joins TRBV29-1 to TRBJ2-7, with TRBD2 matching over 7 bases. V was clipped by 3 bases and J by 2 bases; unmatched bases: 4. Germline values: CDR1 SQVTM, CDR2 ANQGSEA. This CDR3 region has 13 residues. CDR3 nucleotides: TGCAGCGTTGACCCGGGGGGTACCTACGAGCAGTACTTC. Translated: CSVDPGGTYEQYF.

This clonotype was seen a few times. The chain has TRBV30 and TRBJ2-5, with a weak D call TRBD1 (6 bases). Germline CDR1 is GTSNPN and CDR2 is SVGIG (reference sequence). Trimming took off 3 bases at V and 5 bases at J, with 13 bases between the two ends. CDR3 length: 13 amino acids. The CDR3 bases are TGTGCCTGGAGCAGAGACAGGAGGGAGACCCAGTACTTC. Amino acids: CAWSRDRRETQYF.

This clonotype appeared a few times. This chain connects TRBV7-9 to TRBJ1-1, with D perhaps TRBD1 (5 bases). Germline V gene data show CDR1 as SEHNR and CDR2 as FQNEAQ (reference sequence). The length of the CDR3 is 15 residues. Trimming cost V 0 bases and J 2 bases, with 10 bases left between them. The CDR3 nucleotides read TGTGCCAGCAGCTTAGCCCGGGACGGTAACACTGAAGCTTTCTTT. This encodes CASSLARDGNTEAFF.

The DNA for the CDR3 is TGCGCCAGCAATACGGAGGAGAACACTGAAGCTTTCTTT. Protein product: CASNTEENTEAFF. The rearrangement joins TRBV5-1 to TRBJ1-1; no clear D gene. CDR1 SGHRS and CDR2 YFSETQ come from the germline V gene. With 6 bases removed from V and 1 base from J, the gap between germline ends came to 10 bases. CDR3 length: 13 residues.

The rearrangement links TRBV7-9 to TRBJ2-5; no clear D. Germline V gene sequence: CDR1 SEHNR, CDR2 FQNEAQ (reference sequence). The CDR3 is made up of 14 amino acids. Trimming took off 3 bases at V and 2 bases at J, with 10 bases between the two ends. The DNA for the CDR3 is TGTGCCAGCAGCTTTGGAAACAGTCAAGAGACCCAGTACTTC. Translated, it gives CASSFGNSQETQYF.

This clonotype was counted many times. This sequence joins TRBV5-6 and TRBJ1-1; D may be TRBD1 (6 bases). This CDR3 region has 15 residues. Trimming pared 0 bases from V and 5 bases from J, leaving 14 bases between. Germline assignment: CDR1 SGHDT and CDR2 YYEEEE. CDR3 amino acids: CASSLGDIFRTEAFF. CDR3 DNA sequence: TGTGCCAGCAGCTTGGGGGACATTTTTCGAACTGAAGCTTTCTTT.

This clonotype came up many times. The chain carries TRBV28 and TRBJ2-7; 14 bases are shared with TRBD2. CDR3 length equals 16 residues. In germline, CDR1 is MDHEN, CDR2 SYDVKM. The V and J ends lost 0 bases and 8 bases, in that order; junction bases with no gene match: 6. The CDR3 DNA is TGTGCCAGCAGTTTATGGGAGGGACTAGCGGGAGTCCAGCAGTACTTC. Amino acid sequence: CASSLWEGLAGVQQYF.

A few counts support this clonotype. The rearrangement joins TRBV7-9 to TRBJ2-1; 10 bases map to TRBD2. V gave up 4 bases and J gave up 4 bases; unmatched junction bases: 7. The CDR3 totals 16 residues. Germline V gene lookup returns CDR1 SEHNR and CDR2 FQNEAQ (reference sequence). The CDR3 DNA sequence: TGTGCCAGCAGCTACGGAAGGACTAGCGGTTACAATGAGCAGTTCTTC. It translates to CASSYGRTSGYNEQFF.

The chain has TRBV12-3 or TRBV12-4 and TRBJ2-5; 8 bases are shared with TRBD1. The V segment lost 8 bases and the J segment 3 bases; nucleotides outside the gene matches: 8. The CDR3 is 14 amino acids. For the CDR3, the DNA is TGTGCCAGCTCAGATGTGGGACAGGAAGAGACCCAGTACTTC. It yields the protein CASSDVGQEETQYF.

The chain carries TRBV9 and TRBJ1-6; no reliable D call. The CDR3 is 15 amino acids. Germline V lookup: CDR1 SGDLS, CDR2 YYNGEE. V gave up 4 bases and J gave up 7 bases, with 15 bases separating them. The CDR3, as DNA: TGTGCCAGCAGCCCACGGACCCGCCTCAATTCACCCCTCCACTTT. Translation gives CASSPRTRLNSPLHF. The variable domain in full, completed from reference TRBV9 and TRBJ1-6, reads DSGVTQTPKHLITATGQRVTLRCSPRSGDLSVYWYQQSLDQGLQFLIQYYNGEERAKGNILERFSAQQFPDLHSELNLSSLELGDSALYFCASSPRTRLNSPLHFGNGTRLTVT.

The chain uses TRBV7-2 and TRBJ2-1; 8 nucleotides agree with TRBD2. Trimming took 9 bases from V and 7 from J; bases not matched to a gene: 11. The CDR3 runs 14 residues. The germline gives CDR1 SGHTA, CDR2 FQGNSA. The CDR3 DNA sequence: TGTGCCAGTGCAACCGGGACTAGACCAAATGAGCAGTTCTTC. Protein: CASATGTRPNEQFF.

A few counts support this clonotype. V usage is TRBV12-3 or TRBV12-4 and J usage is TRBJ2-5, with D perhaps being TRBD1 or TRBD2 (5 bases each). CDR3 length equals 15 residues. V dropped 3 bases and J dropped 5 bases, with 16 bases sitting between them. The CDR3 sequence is CASSFGLGLGETQYF. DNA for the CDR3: TGTGCCAGCAGTTTCGGACTGGGGCTCGGGGAGACCCAGTACTTC.

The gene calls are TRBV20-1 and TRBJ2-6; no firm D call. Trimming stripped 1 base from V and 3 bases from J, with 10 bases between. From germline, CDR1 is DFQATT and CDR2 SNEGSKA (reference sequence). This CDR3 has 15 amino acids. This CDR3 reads CSARVAARGANVLTF. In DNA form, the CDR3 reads TGCAGTGCTAGAGTCGCGGCACGTGGGGCCAACGTCCTGACTTTC.